The rows below give T cell receptor beta chains drawn from one sample of a study of blood T cell repertoires in COVID-19. Method: immunoSEQ multiplex PCR; TCRdb's copy keeps in-frame clones and lacks some. Found here are around 110,000 clones, 86% of them singletons; the top ten hold around 4.5%. Sequenced sample: peripheral blood. These TCRs come from a man aged 35 to 55 with acute or convalescent COVID-19. Both conserved end residues are part of each CDR3. The D gene is left open where the match is weak. For some rows the clone size is stated as once, few or many, or as a class when expanded; others skip it.

>TRBJ1-2|TRBV12-3/TRBV12-4|NA|NA
TGTGCCAGCAGTCCCAACGGTAACTATGGCTACACCTTC
CASSPNGNYGYTF
>TRBJ1-5|TRBV2|NA|NA
TGTGCCAGCAGTGGGACAGCCGCATCTCAGCCCCAGCATTTT
CASSGTAASQPQHF
>TRBJ1-3|TRBV3-1/TRBV3-2|NA|NA
TGTGCCAGCAGCCAAGGGTCGGCAGGGGTAGACACCATATATTTT
CASSQGSAGVDTIYF
>TRBJ1-2|TRBV18|few|NA
TGTGCCAGCTCACCTGTAGAAAGCAACTATGGCTACACCTTC
CASSPVESNYGYTF
>TRBJ2-7|TRBV6-2/TRBV6-3|NA|NA
TGTGCCAGCAGTACCACAACATACGAGCAGTACTTC
CASSTTTYEQYF
>TRBJ1-3|TRBV18|NA|NA
TGTGCCAGCTCACGTATTTCAGGGTCTGGAAACACCATATATTTT
CASSRISGSGNTIYF
>TRBJ1-4|TRBV4-1|NA|NA
TGCGCCAGCAGTCTGACAGGAAATGAAAAACTGTTTTTT
CASSLTGNEKLFF
>TRBJ2-2|TRBV11-2|NA|NA
TGTGCCAGCAGCTTAGCCACGAACACCGGGGAGCTGTTTTTT
CASSLATNTGELFF
>TRBJ2-1|TRBV7-9|NA|NA
TGTGCCAGCAGCTTAACGGCGGAGTACAATGAGCAGTTCTTC
CASSLTAEYNEQFF
>TRBJ1-1|TRBV19|NA|TRBD1
TGTGCCAGCGGGGGACAGCTTGAAGCTTTCTTT
CASGGQLEAFF
>TRBJ2-3|TRBV6-1|NA|NA
TGTGCCAGCAGTGAAGCCGTTGCTAGGAGGGCAGATACGCAGTATTTT
CASSEAVARRADTQYF
>TRBJ1-6|TRBV7-8|NA|NA
TGTGCCAGCAGCGAAAATGGTCAGGGCGGTGACTATAATTCACCCCTCCACTTT
CASSENGQGGDYNSPLHF
>TRBJ2-7|TRBV5-4|NA|TRBD1
TGTGCCAGCAGCTCAAATCGAGACAGGGGGCACGAGCAGTACTTC
CASSSNRDRGHEQYF
>TRBJ1-2|TRBV5-1|NA|TRBD1
TGCGCCAGCAGCGTGACAGGGAACTATGGCTACACCTTC
CASSVTGNYGYTF
>TRBJ1-1|TRBV10-3|NA|TRBD1
TGTGCCACCACGACAGGGCAAATGAACACTGAAGCTTTCTTT
CATTTGQMNTEAFF
>TRBJ2-7|TRBV29-1|NA|TRBD2
TGCAGCGTTGAAGATGTCCTCGGCGTGGGACTAGCGGGAGGAGTCACCGAGCAGTACTTC
CSVEDVLGVGLAGGVTEQYF
>TRBJ1-2|TRBV3-1/TRBV3-2|NA|TRBD1
TGTGCCAGCAGCCAAGCAGGGGGCCGCTCGTTCGGCTACACCTTC
CASSQAGGRSFGYTF
>TRBJ2-7|TRBV30|NA|NA
TGTGCCTGGAGTCCAGGGAATTATAACGAGCAGTACTTC
CAWSPGNYNEQYF
>TRBJ2-3|TRBV3-1/TRBV3-2|NA|TRBD2
TGTGCCAGCAGCCGAAGCGGGAGAACAGATACGCAGTATTTT
CASSRSGRTDTQYF
>TRBJ2-1|TRBV7-8|NA|NA
TGTGCCAGCAGCTTAGATTGGCTAGCTAATGAGCAGTTCTTC
CASSLDWLANEQFF
>TRBJ1-1|TRBV18|few|TRBD1
TGTGCCAGCTCACCTTATACAGGGGGCGACACTGAAGCTTTCTTT
CASSPYTGGDTEAFF
>TRBJ2-1|TRBV11-3|NA|TRBD2
TGTGCCAGCAGCTTAGGAATCGCGGGGGAATGGGATGAGCAGTTCTTC
CASSLGIAGEWDEQFF
>TRBJ1-4|TRBV29-1|NA|TRBD1
TGCAGCGCCGAAACTTTCGGACAGGGGGCGAACGAAAAACTGTTTTTT
CSAETFGQGANEKLFF
>TRBJ2-7|TRBV30|NA|NA
TGTGCCTGGAGTCGGGGGATCCACGAGCAGTACTTC
CAWSRGIHEQYF
>TRBJ2-7|TRBV3-1/TRBV3-2|NA|NA
TGTGCCAGCAGCCAAGATAGGCAGGCCGCCTACGAGCAGTACTTC
CASSQDRQAAYEQYF
>TRBJ1-5|TRBV5-8|NA|NA
TGTGCCAGCAGCTTGTTTGGGGCTAGGCAGCCCCAGCATTTT
CASSLFGARQPQHF
>TRBJ2-5|TRBV5-1|NA|NA
TGCGCCAGCAGCTTGGGGACAGCACAAGAGACCCAGTACTTC
CASSLGTAQETQYF
>TRBJ1-3|TRBV20-1|NA|NA
TGCAGTGCTAGAGCCCTCGACACCATATATTTT
CSARALDTIYF
>TRBJ2-1|TRBV9|NA|NA
TGTGCCAGCAGCGTTAGCGGACGTCTCAATGAGCAGTTCTTC
CASSVSGRLNEQFF
>TRBJ2-7|TRBV6-5|once|NA
TGTGCCAGCAGTCATTTTAGCGTGTTCTACGAGCAGTACTTC
CASSHFSVFYEQYF
>TRBJ2-7|TRBV27|NA|TRBD2
TGTGCCAGCACATTCCGGCTAGCGGGGTCCTACGAGCAGTACTTC
CASTFRLAGSYEQYF
>TRBJ1-1|TRBV29-1|NA|NA
TGCAGCGTCAGGATGAACACTGAAGCTTTCTTT
CSVRMNTEAFF
>TRBJ2-5|TRBV5-8|NA|TRBD2
TGTGCCAGCAGCCCCCCTCGACTAGCGGGGGGATTGACCCAGTACTTC
CASSPPRLAGGLTQYF
>TRBJ2-5|TRBV19|NA|NA
TGTGCCAGTAGTCCCCCAGGCTCAATGGGTGAGACCCAGTACTTC
CASSPPGSMGETQYF
>TRBJ1-5|TRBV7-2|NA|NA
TGTGCCAGCAGCTTAGCAAGGGGGGGACCCCAGCATTTT
CASSLARGGPQHF
>TRBJ1-1|TRBV11-2|NA|TRBD1
TGTGCCAGCACCGACCGCCGGGACAGAGGGACTGAAGCTTTCTTT
CASTDRRDRGTEAFF
>TRBJ1-1|TRBV5-1|NA|TRBD1
TGCGCCAGCAGCCTAGATGGACAGGCGATGAGGAACACTGAAGCTTTCTTT
CASSLDGQAMRNTEAFF
>TRBJ2-7|TRBV28|NA|TRBD1
TGTGCCAGCAGTTTGGGACAGGTCTCCTACGAGCAGTACTTC
CASSLGQVSYEQYF
>TRBJ2-7|TRBV7-2|NA|NA
TGTGCCAGCAGCCCAAGGGCAGGGGCCGGCGAGCAGTACTTC
CASSPRAGAGEQYF
>TRBJ2-7|TRBV6-5|NA|TRBD2
TGTGCCAGCCAAGCGGGAGACCACTACGAGCAGTACTTC
CASQAGDHYEQYF
>TRBJ1-3|TRBV4-3|NA|TRBD1
TGCGCCAGCAGCCAGACAGGGGCTGGAAACACCATATATTTT
CASSQTGAGNTIYF
>TRBJ2-5|TRBV4-3|NA|NA
TGCGCCAGCAGCCCCGGACTACACTGGCAACAAGAGACCCAGTACTTC
CASSPGLHWQQETQYF
>TRBJ1-1|TRBV9|NA|NA
TGTGCCAGCAGCCCCGTGGACATTTCGAACACTGAAGCTTTCTTT
CASSPVDISNTEAFF
>TRBJ2-3|TRBV11-3|NA|NA
TGTGCCAGCAGCTTTAGCGCGACAGATACGCAGTATTTT
CASSFSATDTQYF
>TRBJ2-2|TRBV29-1|NA|TRBD1
TGCAGCGTTGGCCTGACAGGGAGCGGGGAGCTGTTTTTT
CSVGLTGSGELFF
>TRBJ1-6|TRBV5-3|NA|NA
TGTGCCAGAAGCTTGGGGACAGAGAATTCACCCCTCCACTTT
CARSLGTENSPLHF
>TRBJ2-7|TRBV6-5|NA|NA
TGTGCCAGCAGGGAGGACGCTCTCTACGAGCAGTACTTC
CASREDALYEQYF
>TRBJ1-2|TRBV3-1/TRBV3-2|NA|NA
TGTGCCAGCAGCCCCCCTCCCGTCAACTATGGCTACACCTTC
CASSPPPVNYGYTF
>TRBJ1-5|TRBV7-2|NA|TRBD1
TGTGCCAGCAGCGGACAGGGGTTGGGTCAGCCCCAGCATTTT
CASSGQGLGQPQHF
>TRBJ2-1|TRBV9|NA|TRBD2
TGTGCCAGCAAACGGGCTAGCGGGAGCCATGAGCAGTTCTTC
CASKRASGSHEQFF
>TRBJ2-2|TRBV15|NA|TRBD2
TGTGCCACCAGCAGGCCTGGCGGGGGGGCTGTCGGGGAGCTGTTTTTT
CATSRPGGGAVGELFF
>TRBJ1-1|TRBV11-2|NA|TRBD1
TGTGCCAGCAGCTTAGTGGCAGGGGGCCACACTGAAGCTTTCTTT
CASSLVAGGHTEAFF
>TRBJ1-1|TRBV4-1|NA|NA
TGCGCCAGCAGCCCAAGTAGATCCACTGAAGCTTTCTTT
CASSPSRSTEAFF
>TRBJ1-6|TRBV2|NA|TRBD1
TGTGCCAGCCAAAACCAGGGGGATGGATATTCACCCCTCCACTTT
CASQNQGDGYSPLHF
>TRBJ2-1|TRBV9|once|TRBD2
TGTGCCAGCAGCGTAGGAGCTAGCGGGGGGGCTAGTGAGCAGTTCTTC
CASSVGASGGASEQFF
>TRBJ1-4|TRBV18|NA|TRBD1
TGTGCCAGCTCCCCAAGACAGGGGGGCGAAAAACTGTTTTTT
CASSPRQGGEKLFF
>TRBJ2-7|TRBV5-1|NA|NA
TGCGCCAGCAGCTTCGGGGACAAGCCCTACGAGCAGTACTTC
CASSFGDKPYEQYF
>TRBJ2-5|TRBV6-5|NA|NA
TGTGCCAGCACCATCCCAGGAGGCGGCCAGTACTTC
CASTIPGGGQYF
>TRBJ1-3|TRBV3-1/TRBV3-2|NA|NA
TGTGCCAGCAGCCAAGAGTCCGGGTTTAACACCATATATTTT
CASSQESGFNTIYF
>TRBJ2-6|TRBV19|NA|NA
TGTGCCAGTAGTATAGATCGGACATTATCTGGGGCCAACGTCCTGACTTTC
CASSIDRTLSGANVLTF